This T cell receptor (beta chain) comes out of a study of PD-1 blockade in classical Hodgkin lymphoma (dated by TCRdb to about 2020). About the full investigation: Nivolumab dosing was 3 mg/kg intravenously every 2 weeks, continuing until either disease progression or unacceptable toxicity. To define a peripheral blood immune signature of response to PD-1 blockade in classical Hodgkin lymphoma, the study combined TCR beta sequencing with CyTOF. Overall study results and their limits: The study was limited to a single clinical trial cohort, and causes of repertoire differences, possibly disease activity or prior therapy, remained undefined. A significant rise by C4D1 was seen in CD4+ but not CD8+ TCR diversity (p=0.0027 vs p=0.16), with the rise being most apparent in complete responders (p=0.02). Baseline TCR diversity was reported to be lower in newly diagnosed patients than in healthy donors and to be lower still in relapsed/refractory patients. Lower diversity was seen in patients whose nivolumab began less than 1 year after ASCT, and these patients were left out of later analyses so that immune reconstitution would not confound the results. Trial patients achieving complete response had baseline diversity similar to newly diagnosed patients, whereas partial responders and progressors had significantly lower diversity.

Remarks on this clone: The specificity of this receptor is unknown. The record has no base qualities; no much larger clone is one base away.

What the time point label conveys for this sample: cycle 2 day 1 (C2D1) of nivolumab. Relapse after autologous stem cell transplantation had occurred in all trial patients, and cohorts A, B and C were distinguished by prior brentuximab vedotin exposure. The trial cohort comprised 56 patients with relapsed/refractory classical Hodgkin lymphoma whose best overall responses were complete response, partial response or progressive disease. Trial patients were treated with single-agent nivolumab in the multi-cohort phase II CheckMate 205 trial. Best overall response was determined by an independent review committee according to the 2007 International Working Group response criteria. Trial PBMCs were obtained immediately prior to nivolumab initiation (C1D1) and on therapy at cycle 2 day 1 and cycle 4 day 1. Peripheral blood was collected in 8 mL Vacutainer Cell Preparation Tubes, from which PBMCs were isolated by centrifugation and then cryopreserved.

From cysteine to phenylalanine, the CDR3 is 13 amino acids long. CDR3 DNA is the only sequence kept; it has 39 bases, read in frame from the first base. Trimming at the junction amounts to 5 bases on V and 5 bases on J, and the germline ends lie 12 bases apart. CDR1 and CDR2, per the germline V gene (reference sequence), are SSHAT and FNYEAQ. The Qiagen DNeasy kit was used to extract genomic DNA from unsorted PBMCs and from the negatively selected CD4+ and CD8+ fractions. Using primers that anneal to V and J segments, immunoSEQ multiplex PCR amplified the TCR beta CDR3 regions. A synthetic immune receptor repertoire was used to minimize amplification bias, and any remaining bias was removed computationally after sequencing. The authors processed their data as follows. Custom Python scripts were used to quantify repertoire diversity as the Shannon entropy index. Unsorted, CD4+ and CD8+ repertoires were analyzed separately, except in combined analyses where CD4+ and CD8+ sequences were merged in silico. Clonal expansion was defined as a frequency increase of at least 2-fold after treatment compared with C1D1, and clones undetected at baseline were assigned a pseudocount of 0.5. Clones with 0 or 1 copy at C1D1 were classified as singleton clones, and clones with 2 or more copies were classified as non-singleton clones. Clones expanded in unsorted samples were annotated as CD4+, CD8+ or unknown by matching protein sequences in sorted samples from the same patient. Wilcoxon tests were applied to paired samples to test diversity changes from C1D1 to C4D1. TCRdb limited this immuneACCESS table to in-frame rearrangements with V and J called. A share of clones is missing; checked studies link under half to unresolved V genes, and the rest is unexplained. V, J and clone size are those of that table, while D and trimming were read from the DNA. This sample gives some 150,000 clones in total; around 84% of them show up just once. The ten largest clones capture roughly 10% of the sample.

The rearranged chain carries TRBV7-7 and TRBJ1-1; the D gene cannot be resolved reliably. The input for sequencing was peripheral blood mononuclear cells (PBMCs), taken before the second cycle of nivolumab. The sequence was collected from a human donor with classical Hodgkin lymphoma. The CDR3 protein sequence reads: CASSPWDYTEAFF. The base sequence is TGTGCCAGCAGCCCTTGGGATTATACTGAAGCTTTCTTT.